The 24 T cell receptor beta chains below all came from one sample that was sequenced in a study of blood T cell repertoires in COVID-19. Generated by immunoSEQ multiplex PCR, the TCRdb table keeps only in-frame clones and is missing some. The sample includes 150,000 to 200,000 clones, around 90% of them seen just once. Sequenced material: peripheral blood. The origin of the receptors is a man aged 50-59 years with acute or convalescent COVID-19.

The chain joins TRBV7-2 to TRBJ2-5; the match to TRBD1 covers 8 bases. Germline V gives CDR1 SGHTA, CDR2 FQGNSA. The CDR3 runs to 14 residues. J gave up 5 bases and V 2 bases, and 4 bases lay outside the gene matches. The CDR3 sequence: CASSLQGAGETQYF. The CDR3 nucleotides are TGTGCCAGCAGCTTACAGGGGGCTGGGGAGACCCAGTACTTC.

The genes are TRBV7-2 and TRBJ2-7, with a tentative D call TRBD2 (5 bases). The CDR3 runs to 15 residues. Germline CDR1 SGHTA, CDR2 FQGNSA. V lost 5 bases to trimming and J lost 6 bases, with 20 bases between them. This chain's CDR3 is CASSTYPRTAGEQYF. The CDR3 nucleotides are TGTGCCAGCAGCACCTACCCTCGGACGGCGGGCGAGCAGTACTTC.

The chain carries TRBV9 and TRBJ1-2; D not certain. V gave up 4 bases and J gave up 4 bases, with 14 bases separating them. Germline lookup yields CDR1 SGDLS and CDR2 YYNGEE. The CDR3 runs to 14 residues. The CDR3 protein is CASSPARGSYGYTF. The DNA of the CDR3 is TGTGCCAGCAGCCCCGCCCGGGGAAGCTATGGCTACACCTTC.

The V gene is TRBV7-8, the J gene TRBJ1-3; 7 bases align to TRBD1. The CDR3 extends over 17 amino acids. V trimming: 3 bases; J trimming: 3 bases; junction bases outside the gene matches: 11. Per germline, CDR1 SGHVS and CDR2 FQNEAQ. The CDR3, as DNA: TGTGCCAGCAGCTTGGCGAGGGTACAGGGGAATGGAAACACCATATATTTT. Translation gives CASSLARVQGNGNTIYF. The full variable domain, with the rest looked up from reference TRBV7-8 and TRBJ1-3, is GAGVSQSPRYKVAKRGQDVALRCDPISGHVSLFWYQQALGQGPEFLTYFQNEAQLDKSGLPSDRFFAERPEGSVSTLKIQRTQQEDSAVYLCASSLARVQGNGNTIYFGEGSWLTVV.

The chain links TRBV11-2 to TRBJ1-5; 8 positions match TRBD1. Germline V lookup: CDR1 SGHAT, CDR2 FQNNGV. Trimming took 0 bases from V and 4 from J; bases not matched to a gene: 8. The CDR3 contains 17 residues. The DNA for the CDR3 is TGTGCCAGCAGCTTAGAGTATCGGACAGGGATTAATCAGCCCCAGCATTTT. It encodes CASSLEYRTGINQPQHF.

The chain uses TRBV29-1 and TRBJ2-1, with 7 nucleotides matching TRBD2. V trimming: 4 bases; J trimming: 9 bases; junction bases outside the gene matches: 15. The CDR3 covers 15 residues. The germline V gene has CDR1 SQVTM and CDR2 ANQGSEA. CDR3 residues: CSVGKELTSWGEQFF. The CDR3 DNA is TGCAGCGTTGGAAAAGAATTGACTAGCTGGGGTGAGCAGTTCTTC.

The V and J genes are TRBV27 and TRBJ1-2; no reliable D call. Germline CDR1 is MNHEY and CDR2 is SMNVEV (reference sequence). The CDR3 consists of 13 residues. V gave up 5 bases and J gave up 7 bases, with 14 bases separating them. This chain's CDR3 is CASSRVAGPGYTF. The CDR3 DNA is TGTGCCAGCAGTCGCGTGGCGGGCCCTGGCTACACCTTC.

This rearrangement joins TRBV5-8 to TRBJ2-2, with 10 bases that match TRBD2. The germline V gene encodes CDR1 SGHTS and CDR2 YDEGEE. There are 17 residues in the CDR3. V lost 9 bases and J lost 0; bases outside the gene matches: 11. This chain's CDR3 is CATAGLANNANTGELFF. The DNA of the CDR3 is TGTGCCACCGCGGGACTAGCGAACAACGCGAACACCGGGGAGCTGTTTTTT.

J is TRBJ1-6 and V is TRBV28; no reliable D call. V was cut by 2 bases and J by 2 bases, with 10 bases left in between. The CDR3 covers 16 residues. Germline CDR1 MDHEN, CDR2 SYDVKM. Here the CDR3 DNA reads TGTGCCAGCAGTTTAACACCCCCAACCTATAATTCACCCCTCCACTTT. Translating it yields CASSLTPPTYNSPLHF.

Points on this clone: A read error may account for a junction end that differs from germline. The chain couples TRBV4-3 to TRBJ1-2, with D perhaps matching TRBD1 (5 bases). The V gene's germline CDR1 is LGHNA and CDR2 YSLEER. The CDR3 is made up of 17 amino acids. The CDR3 DNA follows: TGCGCCAGCAGCCAAGAAAGAACGGGCAGGGTCGGCTATGGCCACACCTTC. It translates to CASSQERTGRVGYGHTF.

The rearrangement uses TRBV9 and TRBJ2-5; TRBD2 matches 9 bases. Germline CDR1 SGDLS, CDR2 YYNGEE. The CDR3 loop spans 15 amino acids. The trim removed 7 bases at V and 6 bases at J, leaving 13 bases unmatched. CDR3 region: CASEAGGRLGKTQYF. CDR3 nucleotides: TGTGCCAGCGAAGCGGGGGGCCGTCTTGGGAAGACCCAGTACTTC.

V and J are TRBV6-6 and TRBJ1-4; D is undetermined. Germline V gene data show CDR1 as MNHNY and CDR2 as SVGAGI (reference sequence). Trimming left V 4 bases short and J 0 bases short, with 6 bases between. The CDR3 runs to 14 residues. The CDR3 sequence: CASSLGATNEKLFF. The CDR3 coding sequence is TGTGCCAGCAGTTTGGGAGCAACTAATGAAAAACTGTTTTTT.

CDR3 sequence reads: CSAFLGYTF. The CDR3 region has the DNA TGCAGTGCTTTCCTTGGCTACACCTTC. This rearrangement joins TRBV20-1 to TRBJ1-2; D unresolved. Germline CDR1 and CDR2: DFQATT and SNEGSKA (reference sequence). The CDR3 runs 9 residues. The germline V and J ends were trimmed by 5 bases and 7 bases, with 5 bases remaining between them.

V usage is TRBV6-6 and J usage is TRBJ1-4, with TRBD1 matching over 8 bases. The V gene end was trimmed by 5 bases and the J gene end by 7 bases; junction bases not matched to a gene: 6. The germline gives CDR1 MNHNY, CDR2 SVGAGI (reference sequence). The CDR3 is made up of 14 amino acids. The CDR3 region has the DNA TGTGCCAGCAGTACCGGGACAGGTGTTGAAAAACTGTTTTTT. This gives the protein CASSTGTGVEKLFF.

V and J are TRBV28 and TRBJ1-1; D not resolved. Per the germline V gene, CDR1 is MDHEN and CDR2 is SYDVKM. V was pared by 6 bases and J by 0 bases, with 5 bases between. The length of the CDR3 is 12 residues. CDR3 coding DNA: TGTGCCAGCAGAATCGTGAACACTGAAGCTTTCTTT. It codes for CASRIVNTEAFF.

The chain couples TRBV10-3 to TRBJ1-2, with 10 bases aligning to TRBD1. CDR1 is ENHRY and CDR2 is SYGVKD in the germline V gene. This CDR3 has 17 amino acids. The V gene end was trimmed by 6 bases and the J gene end by 7 bases; junction bases not matched to a gene: 17. The CDR3 reads CAISTGTGATGGRGYTF. The CDR3 region has the DNA TGTGCCATCAGCACCGGGACAGGGGCGACAGGAGGTCGTGGCTACACCTTC.

The chain employs TRBV10-2 and TRBJ1-2; 7 bases line up with TRBD1. Germline values: CDR1 WSHSY, CDR2 SAAADI. The CDR3 runs to 14 residues. Trimming took 2 bases from V and 2 from J; bases not matched to a gene: 2. DNA for the CDR3: TGCGCCAGCAGTGAGGAGGGGGCCAACTATGGCTACACCTTC. Translating gives CASSEEGANYGYTF.

The J gene is TRBJ2-3, the V gene TRBV7-9; D is possibly TRBD2 (6 bases). There are 15 residues in the CDR3. The germline V gene encodes CDR1 SEHNR and CDR2 FQNEAQ (reference sequence). Trimming shortened V by 5 bases and J by 4 bases, and 16 bases separated the two germline ends. This CDR3 is CASSLRGNSADTQYF. CDR3 bases: TGTGCCAGCAGCCTCCGGGGGAATTCGGCAGATACGCAGTATTTT.

The chain couples TRBV12-1 to TRBJ2-5; the listed D gene, TRBD2, was not tested against the DNA. TRBV12-1 represents a pseudogene. The CDR3 totals 16 residues. The CDR3 here is CARVVRGAGGQETQYF. CDR3 nucleotide sequence: TGTGCCAGGGTTGTCCGGGGGGCCGGCGGGCAAGAGACCCAGTACTTC.

The chain uses TRBV9 and TRBJ2-7; possibly TRBD1 for D (6 bases). Per germline, CDR1 SGDLS and CDR2 YYNGEE. The CDR3 spans 12 residues. V lost 4 bases and J 10 bases, leaving 15 bases between the germline ends. The CDR3 loop reads CASSNFQGSQYF. CDR3 nucleotide sequence: TGTGCCAGCAGCAATTTTCAGGGGTCCCAGTACTTC.

This clone was found a few times. V and J are TRBV3-1 (or the pseudogene TRBV3-2) and TRBJ1-2; D may be TRBD1 (5 bases). This CDR3 comprises 16 residues. CDR1 and CDR2 from the germline V gene are LGHDT and YNNKEL (reference sequence). V was clipped by 2 bases and J by 6 bases, with 19 bases between them. The CDR3 region is CASSQYSTAGLNGYTF. In nucleotides, the CDR3 is TGTGCCAGCAGCCAATACTCGACAGCCGGGTTGAATGGCTACACCTTC.

J is TRBJ2-5 and V is TRBV28; D remains unclear. Germline V gene data show CDR1 as MDHEN and CDR2 as SYDVKM. CDR3 length: 13 amino acids. With 6 bases removed from V and 11 bases from J, the gap between germline ends came to 19 bases. The CDR3 protein is CASRASSVGAQYF. CDR3 in DNA: TGTGCCAGCAGGGCCTCGAGCGTTGGCGCGCAGTACTTC.

The genes are TRBV2 and TRBJ1-5; no reliable D call. Germline V gene data show CDR1 as SNHLY and CDR2 as FYNNEI. Trimming removed 4 bases at V and 3 bases at J, with 4 bases between. This CDR3 has 12 residues. CDR3 in amino acids: CASSVYNQPQHF. The CDR3 DNA follows: TGTGCCAGCAGTGTCTACAATCAGCCCCAGCATTTT.

The rearrangement uses TRBV4-1 and TRBJ1-4; 11 bases map to TRBD1. J gave up 7 bases and V 6 bases, and 7 bases lay outside the gene matches. This CDR3 is built from 15 residues. CDR1 and CDR2 from the germline V gene are MGHRA and YSYEKL. The CDR3 region has the DNA TGCGCCAGCAGGGAAGGACAGGGGGCTCGTGAAAAACTGTTTTTT. Amino acid sequence: CASREGQGAREKLFF.